One and the same sample provided the 17 T cell receptor beta chains below, sequenced in a study of blood T cell repertoires in COVID-19. Assay: immunoSEQ multiplex PCR; the TCRdb copy retains only in-frame clones and omits some. The data contain some 50,000 clones, 86% of them seen just once; the ten biggest clones take up around 27%. The sequencing sample was made of peripheral blood. These receptor sequences come from a human donor in a cohort sampled during active COVID-19.

V is TRBV27 and J is TRBJ2-3; TRBD2 matches 7 bases. Germline assignment: CDR1 MNHEY and CDR2 SMNVEV (reference sequence). V lost 2 bases to trimming and J lost 1 base; unmatched junction nucleotides: 3. The CDR3 totals 15 residues. In nucleotides, the CDR3 is TGTGCCAGCAGTTTAGCCAGCGGGGGCACAGATACGCAGTATTTT. It is translated as CASSLASGGTDTQYF.

This sequence joins TRBV2 and TRBJ2-7, with TRBD1 identical over 7 bases. CDR3 length equals 14 residues. The V segment lost 4 bases and the J segment 0 bases; nucleotides outside the gene matches: 3. Germline CDR1 and CDR2: SNHLY and FYNNEI. The CDR3: CASSGGQRSYEQYF. CDR3 in DNA: TGTGCCAGCAGTGGGGGACAGCGCTCCTACGAGCAGTACTTC.

The J gene is TRBJ2-1, the V gene TRBV5-1; D may be TRBD2 (6 bases). The V end was cut by 1 base, the J end by 4 bases, with 12 bases between. Germline loops: CDR1 SGHRS, CDR2 YFSETQ. The CDR3 sequence is 15 residues long. The CDR3 DNA reads as TGCGCCAGCAGCTTGACGGGAGTGGGGTACAATGAGCAGTTCTTC. It codes for CASSLTGVGYNEQFF.

The V gene is TRBV5-6, the J gene TRBJ2-3, with 7 bases lining up with TRBD2. CDR1 is SGHDT, CDR2 YYEEEE, per germline. The V and J ends lost 4 bases and 6 bases, in that order; junction bases with no gene match: 8. This CDR3 spans 14 amino acids. Here the CDR3 reads CASSPHIGRDTQYF. The CDR3 DNA reads TGTGCCAGCAGCCCTCACATCGGGAGGGATACGCAGTATTTT.

This rearrangement joins TRBV5-1 to TRBJ2-7; the D gene is possibly TRBD2 (6 bases). Germline V lookup: CDR1 SGHRS, CDR2 YFSETQ. V lost 5 bases to trimming and J lost 4 bases, with 10 bases between them. This CDR3 has 12 residues. CDR3 nucleotide sequence: TGCGCCAGCAGGCGGGACGCTTACGAGCAGTACTTC. Its protein is CASRRDAYEQYF.

In this sample, this clone turned up once. V gene TRBV27 combines with J gene TRBJ1-1; TRBD1 matches at 8 bases. With V trimmed by 6 bases and J by 0 bases, 9 bases remained unmatched. The CDR3 is 16 residues long. Germline values: CDR1 MNHEY, CDR2 SMNVEV (reference sequence). The CDR3 protein is CASSRGQGKVNTEAFF. The DNA for the CDR3 is TGTGCCAGCAGCCGCGGACAGGGCAAGGTGAACACTGAAGCTTTCTTT.

This clone was recorded once. V usage is TRBV2 and J usage is TRBJ1-1; D possibly corresponds to TRBD1 (5 bases). V lost 6 bases, J lost 7 bases, and 9 bases lay in between. The CDR3 is made up of 11 amino acids. Per germline, CDR1 SNHLY and CDR2 FYNNEI. CDR3 sequence (DNA): TGTGCCAGCAGACCGACAGTTGAAGCTTTCTTT. Translation gives CASRPTVEAFF.

The chain recombines TRBV11-2 with TRBJ2-1; TRBD2 might be the D (5 bases). CDR1 SGHAT and CDR2 FQNNGV come from the germline V gene. With 5 bases removed from V and 5 bases from J, the gap between germline ends came to 16 bases. The length of the CDR3 is 15 residues. CDR3: CASSLILVRDNEQFF. CDR3 nucleotide sequence: TGTGCCAGCAGCCTAATACTAGTGCGGGACAATGAGCAGTTCTTC.

The genes are TRBV5-1 and TRBJ2-3, with TRBD2 matching over 7 bases. Germline trimming cut 2 bases from V and 2 bases from J; bases unmatched to any gene: 8. CDR3 length equals 16 residues. Looked up from germline, CDR1 is SGHRS and CDR2 is YFSETQ. The CDR3 DNA reads as TGCGCCAGCAGCTTTCTAGCGGTTTCGGTCACAGATACGCAGTATTTT. Translating gives CASSFLAVSVTDTQYF. Full variable domain (missing parts from reference TRBV5-1 and TRBJ2-3): KAGVTQTPRYLIKTRGQQVTLSCSPISGHRSVSWYQQTPGQGLQFLFEYFSETQRNKGNFPGRFSGRQFSNSRSEMNVSTLELGDSALYLCASSFLAVSVTDTQYFGPGTRLTVL.

The J gene is TRBJ1-2, the V gene TRBV2, with 7 bases that match TRBD1. The V and J ends lost 7 bases and 7 bases, in that order; junction bases with no gene match: 12. The germline V gene has CDR1 SNHLY and CDR2 FYNNEI. CDR3 length: 14 residues. CDR3 amino acids: CASTIGRQGGGYTF. CDR3 in DNA: TGTGCCAGCACCATCGGGAGACAGGGAGGTGGCTACACCTTC.

This clone showed up just once. This sequence joins TRBV4-1 and TRBJ1-6; D call uncertain. V lost 0 bases, J lost 11 bases, and 11 bases lay in between. Per germline, CDR1 MGHRA and CDR2 YSYEKL. The CDR3 extends over 14 amino acids. In DNA form, the CDR3 reads TGCGCCAGCAGCCAAGACTTCGGGTGGACACCCCTCCACTTT. This encodes CASSQDFGWTPLHF.

This chain links TRBV5-4 with TRBJ2-7; 8 nucleotides agree with TRBD2. The length of the CDR3 is 15 residues. V was pared by 6 bases and J by 3 bases, with 11 bases of the junction left unmatched. Looked up from germline, CDR1 is SGHNT and CDR2 is YYREEE (reference sequence). CDR3: CASTVGGGSFYEQYF. The CDR3 DNA is TGTGCCAGCACCGTCGGGGGGGGGTCCTTCTACGAGCAGTACTTC.

The V and J genes are TRBV6-1 and TRBJ1-6; 7 bases line up with TRBD1. Germline values: CDR1 MNHNS, CDR2 SASEGT. V was pared by 1 base and J by 6 bases, with 9 bases of the junction left unmatched. The CDR3 consists of 17 residues. Here the CDR3 DNA reads TGTGCCAGCAGTGAAGTGGACAGGTCTTTTCTTAATTCACCCCTCCACTTT. It yields the protein CASSEVDRSFLNSPLHF.

This clone was observed a single time. This chain connects TRBV5-1 to TRBJ2-1, with TRBD2 matching 9 bases. V trimming: 4 bases; J trimming: 8 bases; junction bases outside the gene matches: 10. This CDR3 is 15 amino acids long. Germline V gene data show CDR1 as SGHRS and CDR2 as YFSETQ. CDR3 sequence: CASSPRVAGDHEQFF. The CDR3 DNA reads TGCGCCAGCAGCCCCCGAGTAGCGGGGGATCATGAGCAGTTCTTC.

This rearrangement joins TRBV9 to TRBJ2-2, with D possibly matching TRBD2 (5 bases). Per germline, CDR1 SGDLS and CDR2 YYNGEE. Trimming removed 3 bases at V and 2 bases at J, with 23 bases between. The CDR3 covers 19 residues. CDR3 DNA sequence: TGTGCCAGCAGCGACGCTACTTCAATAGCGACCGTAAACACCGGGGAGCTGTTTTTT. It is translated as CASSDATSIATVNTGELFF.

The count of this clone is one. CDR3 nucleotide sequence: TGTGCCAGCTCACCAGGGCTAGAGGGCGAGCAGTACTTC. Protein: CASSPGLEGEQYF. The chain employs TRBV18 and TRBJ2-7; D may be TRBD2 (5 bases). V was clipped by 2 bases and J by 6 bases, with 11 bases between them. Germline assignment: CDR1 KGHSH and CDR2 LQKENI. The CDR3 totals 13 residues.

The rearrangement uses TRBV5-1 and TRBJ1-4; the D is unclear. CDR1 and CDR2 from the germline V gene are SGHRS and YFSETQ. This CDR3 comprises 14 residues. Trimming stripped 0 bases from V and 7 bases from J, with 10 bases between. Here the CDR3 DNA reads TGCGCCAGCAGCTTGGTTTCGGCGGGTGAAAAACTGTTTTTT. Translating it yields CASSLVSAGEKLFF.